This TCR beta chain was observed in a study of OX40 agonist ivuxolimab in advanced cancers. On the study more broadly: Ivuxolimab is a fully human IgG2 antibody that activates OX40 (CD134).

Points on this clone: As yet, its antigen is unknown.

Study-level points and caveats: Relative to CD4+, CD8+ T cells held more expanded clones on average.

The table came from immunoSEQ multiplex PCR; TCRdb's copy has only in-frame clones and leaves some out. The sample consists of 55,000 to 70,000 clones, about 82% of them appearing once. The receptor was derived from an adult with an advanced solid tumor such as melanoma, head and neck, liver or kidney cancer. Sample: CD4+ or CD8+ T cells sorted from blood, taken in a trial of the OX40 agonist ivuxolimab.

The CDR3 DNA reads as TGTGCCAGCAGTTCAAACTTGAACACCGGGGAGCTGTTTTTT. Residues: CASSSNLNTGELFF. This chain uses TRBV27 with TRBJ2-2; the D is unclear. V lost 4 bases, J lost 1 base, and 7 bases lay in between. The CDR3 is 14 amino acids. CDR1 and CDR2 from the germline V gene are MNHEY and SMNVEV (reference sequence).